A selection of T cell receptor beta chains follows, all from one sample in a study of cytomegalovirus exposure and HLA in healthy donors. The method was immunoSEQ multiplex PCR; TCRdb's version includes in-frame clones alone and lacks a portion of them. The data contain roughly 57,000 clones, 93% of them seen just once; the ten biggest clones take up 1.5% to 2%. Material: PBMCs. All receptors come from a woman between 18 and 29 years old in good health and CMV-seropositive. Each CDR3 is given with its conserved first and last residue. A D gene is named only where the DNA matches it firmly. Not every row has a clone size; where given, it reads once, few, many or a size class.

j_gene: TRBJ1-3
d_gene: .
v_gene: TRBV2
abundance: .
CDR3aa: CASRKTDRNTIYF
CDR3nt: TGTGCCAGCAGGAAGACAGACAGAAACACCATATATTTT

j_gene: TRBJ2-1
d_gene: TRBD2
v_gene: TRBV19
abundance: .
CDR3aa: CASSNVGLAGGPSHYNEQFF
CDR3nt: TGTGCCAGTTCGAATGTGGGACTAGCGGGGGGGCCCTCCCATTACAATGAGCAGTTCTTC

j_gene: TRBJ1-4
d_gene: .
v_gene: TRBV27
abundance: once
CDR3aa: CASRRGSTNEKLFF
CDR3nt: TGTGCCAGCAGGCGGGGATCAACTAATGAAAAACTGTTTTTT

j_gene: TRBJ2-1
d_gene: TRBD2
v_gene: TRBV10-3
abundance: .
CDR3aa: CATGTSGLNNEQFF
CDR3nt: TGTGCCACTGGGACTAGCGGGCTTAATAATGAGCAGTTCTTC

j_gene: TRBJ2-1
d_gene: TRBD2
v_gene: TRBV18
abundance: .
CDR3aa: CASSPVAGGPEQFF
CDR3nt: TGTGCCAGCTCACCCGTGGCGGGGGGGCCGGAGCAGTTCTTC

j_gene: TRBJ2-7
d_gene: TRBD1
v_gene: TRBV27
abundance: .
CDR3aa: CASSLHRGPYEQYF
CDR3nt: TGTGCCAGCAGTTTACACAGGGGTCCCTACGAGCAGTACTTC

j_gene: TRBJ1-2
d_gene: .
v_gene: TRBV18
abundance: .
CDR3aa: CASSRPEGYYGYTF
CDR3nt: TGTGCCAGCTCCCGGCCGGAGGGGTACTATGGCTACACCTTC

j_gene: TRBJ2-3
d_gene: .
v_gene: TRBV21-1
abundance: once
CDR3aa: CASSKSPSGGPLTDTQYF
CDR3nt: TGTGCCAGCAGCAAATCCCCTAGCGGGGGGCCACTTACAGATACGCAGTATTTT

j_gene: TRBJ2-5
d_gene: .
v_gene: TRBV9
abundance: .
CDR3aa: CASSEKWRDQETQYF
CDR3nt: TGTGCCAGCAGCGAGAAATGGAGAGACCAAGAGACCCAGTACTTC

j_gene: TRBJ2-7
d_gene: .
v_gene: TRBV5-1
abundance: .
CDR3aa: CASSLSWSPSANSYEQYF
CDR3nt: TGCGCCAGCAGCTTGTCTTGGTCTCCGTCCGCGAACTCCTACGAGCAGTACTTC

j_gene: TRBJ2-4
d_gene: .
v_gene: TRBV7-2
abundance: .
CDR3aa: CASSLRREPTDRLKNIQYF
CDR3nt: TGTGCCAGCAGCTTAAGAAGGGAACCGACAGACAGATTAAAAAACATTCAGTACTTC

j_gene: TRBJ1-4
d_gene: TRBD1
v_gene: TRBV5-1
abundance: .
CDR3aa: CASSWTGGNEKLFF
CDR3nt: TGCGCCAGCAGCTGGACAGGGGGGAATGAAAAACTGTTTTTT

j_gene: TRBJ2-3
d_gene: .
v_gene: TRBV5-1
abundance: once
CDR3aa: CASSLGSADTQYF
CDR3nt: TGCGCCAGCAGCTTGGGGTCAGCAGATACGCAGTATTTT

j_gene: TRBJ2-5
d_gene: .
v_gene: TRBV6-1
abundance: .
CDR3aa: CASSESRGRETQYF
CDR3nt: TGTGCCAGCAGTGAAAGCCGAGGCCGTGAGACCCAGTACTTC

j_gene: TRBJ2-7
d_gene: .
v_gene: TRBV7-2
abundance: .
CDR3aa: CASSLSRGSHEQYF
CDR3nt: TGTGCCAGCAGCTTAAGTCGAGGTAGCCACGAGCAGTACTTC

j_gene: TRBJ2-7
d_gene: TRBD1
v_gene: TRBV27
abundance: .
CDR3aa: CASSLSWKPGGHYEQYF
CDR3nt: TGTGCCAGCAGTTTATCCTGGAAGCCAGGGGGACACTACGAGCAGTACTTC

j_gene: TRBJ1-2
d_gene: .
v_gene: TRBV6-1
abundance: .
CDR3aa: CASRREGGNNYGYTF
CDR3nt: TGTGCCAGCAGGCGGGAGGGAGGAAATAACTATGGCTACACCTTC

j_gene: TRBJ1-2
d_gene: TRBD1
v_gene: TRBV4-1
abundance: .
CDR3aa: CASSQVGDSYGYTF
CDR3nt: TGCGCCAGCAGCCAAGTAGGGGACAGCTATGGCTACACCTTC

j_gene: TRBJ2-1
d_gene: TRBD1
v_gene: TRBV29-1
abundance: .
CDR3aa: CSVLGQGAYNEQFF
CDR3nt: TGCAGCGTTTTGGGACAGGGGGCCTACAATGAGCAGTTCTTC

j_gene: TRBJ2-5
d_gene: TRBD2
v_gene: TRBV9
abundance: once
CDR3aa: CASSDKKLAGGFETQYF
CDR3nt: TGTGCCAGCAGCGATAAGAAACTAGCGGGGGGTTTCGAGACCCAGTACTTC

j_gene: TRBJ2-7
d_gene: .
v_gene: TRBV20-1
abundance: .
CDR3aa: CKPCALYEQYF
CDR3nt: TGCAAACCCTGCGCCCTCTACGAGCAGTACTTC

j_gene: TRBJ1-5
d_gene: .
v_gene: TRBV4-1
abundance: .
CDR3aa: CASSQDTRNQPQHF
CDR3nt: TGCGCCAGCAGCCAAGATACACGCAATCAGCCCCAGCATTTT

j_gene: TRBJ1-2
d_gene: TRBD1
v_gene: TRBV19
abundance: .
CDR3aa: CASTPGGGTNYGYTF
CDR3nt: TGTGCCAGTACCCCTGGAGGGGGCACTAACTATGGCTACACCTTC

j_gene: TRBJ2-7
d_gene: .
v_gene: TRBV19
abundance: .
CDR3aa: CASSVAVHGYEQYF
CDR3nt: TGTGCCAGTAGTGTAGCCGTCCACGGGTACGAGCAGTACTTC

j_gene: TRBJ2-3
d_gene: TRBD2
v_gene: TRBV6-5
abundance: .
CDR3aa: CASSFRLAGLDTQYF
CDR3nt: TGTGCCAGCAGTTTCCGACTAGCGGGGTTAGATACGCAGTATTTT

j_gene: TRBJ1-2
d_gene: TRBD1
v_gene: TRBV4-1
abundance: .
CDR3aa: CASSHGTGAGYTF
CDR3nt: TGCGCCAGCAGCCACGGGACAGGCGCCGGCTACACCTTC

j_gene: TRBJ2-2
d_gene: .
v_gene: TRBV9
abundance: .
CDR3aa: CASSVYGAANTGELFF
CDR3nt: TGTGCCAGCAGCGTATATGGGGCGGCGAACACCGGGGAGCTGTTTTTT

j_gene: TRBJ2-1
d_gene: .
v_gene: TRBV7-9
abundance: .
CDR3aa: CASSFAQGYNEQFF
CDR3nt: TGTGCCAGCAGCTTTGCACAGGGATACAATGAGCAGTTCTTC

j_gene: TRBJ1-1
d_gene: .
v_gene: TRBV6-1
abundance: .
CDR3aa: CASRASGAITEAFF
CDR3nt: TGTGCCAGCAGAGCCTCAGGGGCAATCACTGAAGCTTTCTTT

j_gene: TRBJ1-6
d_gene: TRBD1
v_gene: TRBV19
abundance: .
CDR3aa: CASSIIAGTGGLSPLHF
CDR3nt: TGTGCCAGTAGTATAATTGCCGGGACAGGGGGACTCTCACCCCTCCACTTT

j_gene: TRBJ1-2
d_gene: .
v_gene: TRBV5-1
abundance: .
CDR3aa: CASSFAVNYGYTF
CDR3nt: TGCGCCAGCAGCTTTGCAGTTAACTATGGCTACACCTTC

j_gene: TRBJ1-4
d_gene: .
v_gene: TRBV28
abundance: .
CDR3aa: CASGDGVTNEKLFF
CDR3nt: TGTGCCAGCGGAGACGGAGTTACTAATGAAAAACTGTTTTTT

j_gene: TRBJ1-5
d_gene: TRBD1
v_gene: TRBV28
abundance: .
CDR3aa: CASGQGEGFQPQHF
CDR3nt: TGTGCCAGCGGACAGGGAGAGGGGTTTCAGCCCCAGCATTTT

j_gene: TRBJ1-6
d_gene: TRBD1
v_gene: TRBV19
abundance: .
CDR3aa: CASNSDRKHNSPLHF
CDR3nt: TGTGCCAGTAATTCGGACAGGAAGCATAATTCACCCCTCCACTTT

j_gene: TRBJ2-7
d_gene: TRBD2
v_gene: TRBV11-2
abundance: .
CDR3aa: CASSLSLAGGYEQYF
CDR3nt: TGTGCCAGCAGCTTGAGTCTAGCGGGGGGCTACGAGCAGTACTTC

j_gene: TRBJ1-4
d_gene: .
v_gene: TRBV9
abundance: .
CDR3aa: CASSVEPLAGANEKLFF
CDR3nt: TGTGCCAGCAGCGTAGAACCCCTCGCAGGGGCTAATGAAAAACTGTTTTTT

j_gene: TRBJ1-5
d_gene: .
v_gene: TRBV19
abundance: .
CDR3aa: CASSLGQPSNQPQHF
CDR3nt: TGTGCCAGTAGTTTAGGACAGCCTAGCAATCAGCCCCAGCATTTT

j_gene: TRBJ1-1
d_gene: TRBD1
v_gene: TRBV18
abundance: .
CDR3aa: CASSQGTANTEAFF
CDR3nt: TGTGCCAGCTCACAAGGGACAGCGAACACTGAAGCTTTCTTT

j_gene: TRBJ1-4
d_gene: TRBD1
v_gene: TRBV4-1
abundance: .
CDR3aa: CASSPGTAPNEKLFF
CDR3nt: TGCGCCAGCAGCCCGGGGACAGCTCCTAATGAAAAACTGTTTTTT

j_gene: TRBJ1-2
d_gene: .
v_gene: TRBV6-1
abundance: .
CDR3aa: CASSDRGFNYGYTF
CDR3nt: TGTGCCAGCAGTGACAGGGGTTTCAACTATGGCTACACCTTC

j_gene: TRBJ1-1
d_gene: .
v_gene: TRBV9
abundance: .
CDR3aa: CASSVGGANTEAFF
CDR3nt: TGTGCCAGCAGCGTAGGGGGCGCGAACACTGAAGCTTTCTTT

j_gene: TRBJ2-7
d_gene: .
v_gene: TRBV2
abundance: .
CDR3aa: CASSEYESGEQYF
CDR3nt: TGTGCCAGCAGTGAATATGAGAGCGGCGAGCAGTACTTC

j_gene: TRBJ1-4
d_gene: TRBD1
v_gene: TRBV4-1
abundance: .
CDR3aa: CASSQFLTGTGNEKLFF
CDR3nt: TGCGCCAGCAGCCAATTTTTAACCGGGACAGGGAACGAAAAACTGTTTTTT

j_gene: TRBJ2-2
d_gene: .
v_gene: TRBV9
abundance: once
CDR3aa: CASSVGGLGTGELFF
CDR3nt: TGTGCCAGCAGCGTAGGAGGGCTGGGCACCGGGGAGCTGTTTTTT

j_gene: TRBJ2-7
d_gene: TRBD1
v_gene: TRBV28
abundance: .
CDR3aa: CASSLPRTGGRYEQYF
CDR3nt: TGTGCCAGCAGTTTACCCAGGACAGGGGGTCGCTACGAGCAGTACTTC

j_gene: TRBJ2-5
d_gene: .
v_gene: TRBV29-1
abundance: .
CDR3aa: CSAASSVQETQYF
CDR3nt: TGCAGCGCAGCCTCTAGCGTCCAAGAGACCCAGTACTTC

j_gene: TRBJ2-1
d_gene: TRBD1
v_gene: TRBV10-2
abundance: once
CDR3aa: CASSEDRELNEQFF
CDR3nt: TGCGCCAGCAGTGAAGACAGGGAGCTAAATGAGCAGTTCTTC

j_gene: TRBJ1-3
d_gene: .
v_gene: TRBV2
abundance: .
CDR3aa: CASSEEQGSQGNTIYF
CDR3nt: TGTGCCAGCAGTGAAGAGCAGGGCTCTCAAGGAAACACCATATATTTT